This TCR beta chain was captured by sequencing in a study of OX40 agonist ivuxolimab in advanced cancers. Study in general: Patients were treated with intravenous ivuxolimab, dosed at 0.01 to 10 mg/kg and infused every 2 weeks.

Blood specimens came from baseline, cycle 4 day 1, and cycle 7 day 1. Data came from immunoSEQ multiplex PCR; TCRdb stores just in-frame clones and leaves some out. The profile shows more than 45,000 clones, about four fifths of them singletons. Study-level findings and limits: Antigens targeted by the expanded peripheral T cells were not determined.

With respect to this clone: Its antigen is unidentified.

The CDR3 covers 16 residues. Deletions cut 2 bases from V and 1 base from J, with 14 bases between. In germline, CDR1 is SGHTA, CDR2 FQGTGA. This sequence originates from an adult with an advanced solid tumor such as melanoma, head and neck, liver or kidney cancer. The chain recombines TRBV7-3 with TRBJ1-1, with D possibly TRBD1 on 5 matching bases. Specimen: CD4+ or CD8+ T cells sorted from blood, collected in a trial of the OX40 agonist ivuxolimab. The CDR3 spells CASSLVMGPGNTEAFF. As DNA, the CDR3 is TGTGCCAGCAGCTTAGTGATGGGGCCCGGGAACACTGAAGCTTTCTTT.